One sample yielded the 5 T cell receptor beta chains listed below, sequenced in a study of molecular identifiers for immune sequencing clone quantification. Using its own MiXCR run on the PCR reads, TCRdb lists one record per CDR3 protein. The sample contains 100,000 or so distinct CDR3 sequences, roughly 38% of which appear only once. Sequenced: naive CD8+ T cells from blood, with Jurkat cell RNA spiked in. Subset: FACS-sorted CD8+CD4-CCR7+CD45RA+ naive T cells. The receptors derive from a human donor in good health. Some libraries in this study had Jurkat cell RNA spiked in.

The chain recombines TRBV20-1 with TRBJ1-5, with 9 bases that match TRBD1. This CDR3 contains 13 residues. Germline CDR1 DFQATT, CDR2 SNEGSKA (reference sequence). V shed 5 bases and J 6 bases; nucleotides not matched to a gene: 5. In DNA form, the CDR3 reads TGCAGTGCTTTGACAGGGGGAGCTCAGCCCCAGCATTTT. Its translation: CSALTGGAQPQHF.

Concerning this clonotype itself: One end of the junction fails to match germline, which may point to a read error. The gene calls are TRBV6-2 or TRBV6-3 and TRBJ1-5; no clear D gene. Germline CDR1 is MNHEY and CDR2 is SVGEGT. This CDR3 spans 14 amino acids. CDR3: CASRYWNSNQPQHF. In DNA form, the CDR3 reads TGTGCCAGCAGATACTGGAATAGCAATCAGCCCCAGCATTTT.

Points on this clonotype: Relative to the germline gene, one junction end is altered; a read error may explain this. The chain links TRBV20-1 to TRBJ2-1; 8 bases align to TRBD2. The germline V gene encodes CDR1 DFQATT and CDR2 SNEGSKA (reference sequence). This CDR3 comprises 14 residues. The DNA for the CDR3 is TGCAGTGCTAAATTAGCGGGAACCTACTATGAGCAGTTCTTC. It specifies CSAKLAGTYYEQFF.

The DNA of the CDR3 is TGTGCCAGCAGCCTCCGTGACGGGTTGACAGATACGCAGTATTTT. This translates into CASSLRDGLTDTQYF. This chain links TRBV9 with TRBJ2-3; no definite D call. CDR1 and CDR2 from the germline V gene are SGDLS and YYNGEE. V was shortened by 4 bases and J by 3 bases, with 15 bases between the two germline ends. The CDR3 loop spans 15 amino acids.

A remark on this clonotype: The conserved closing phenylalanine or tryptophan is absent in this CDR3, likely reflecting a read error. CDR3 region: CASSPAVLPEAFY. The CDR3 nucleotides read TGTGCCAGCAGCCCGGCGGTTTTGCCTGAAGCTTTCTAT. The chain links TRBV7-2 to TRBJ1-1; D is ambiguous. CDR3 length: 13 residues. V shed 5 bases and J shed 6 bases, with 13 bases lying between them. In germline, CDR1 is SGHTA, CDR2 FQGNSA.